Given below is one T cell receptor (beta chain) in context. This clonotype was seen only once. Its antigen remains undetermined. Per-base quality was not reported, and no clone a single base away is much larger than it. Evidence from one read is weak. Reading the label with the study, this specimen's treatment or condition is: in vitro stimulation with specific CMV peptide epitopes to enrich CMV-specific T cells. The listed sequencing device is Illumina HiSeq 1500. The raw public data were reprocessed by TCRdb itself: fastp quality trimming at Q25, MiXCR clonotype calling, in-frame beta chains only. Duplicate CDR3 protein sequences are folded into a single record with the most common DNA and genes. The sample records hundreds of thousands of distinct CDR3 sequences, about 39% of which are singletons. The ten largest clonotypes hold 40% to 50% of the sample. The data stem from a study of T cell repertoires in cytomegalovirus infection (dated by TCRdb to about 2019). Study-level background: Recently identified HLA-C-restricted CMV epitopes, whose presentation resists viral immunomodulation, were targeted by peptide stimulations together with well-studied HLA-B-restricted epitopes. Donor HLA type was relevant to the analysis, as public TCR beta signatures indicated carriage of CMV infection together with the matching HLA type. General findings and caveats noted by the study authors: The ex vivo response was dominated by HLA-C-restricted CMV-specific TCR beta clonotypes, and the single most frequent clonotype in two of eight donors was supplied by these HLA-C-restricted clonotypes. Cumulative frequency of public TCR beta family members discriminated carriers of CMV infection plus the relevant HLA type in this cohort and an independent 352-donor cohort.

The germline V end is reduced by 5 bases and the J end by 8 bases; junction bases left unmatched: 6. Spanning cysteine to phenylalanine, the CDR3 consists of 13 amino acids. Only the CDR3 region is kept as DNA, spanning 39 bases read in frame from base 1. CDR1 and CDR2 (DFQATT, SNEGSKA) derive from the germline V gene (reference sequence). The rearrangement joined TRBV20-1 to TRBJ2-1, and 10 junctional nucleotides match TRBD2. The receptor was isolated from a human donor in good health (CMV status not recorded). Some clones in this sample may be carry-over from other donors' samples. Sequenced material: cultured PBMCs, taken from culture after CMV antigen stimulation. The sequenced DNA is TGCAGTGCTCATAGCGGGAGGCCTGATGAGCAGTTCTTC. Translated, this is CSAHSGRPDEQFF.